This is a list of T cell receptor beta chains from one sample in a study of tumor-infiltrating lymphocytes in primary liver carcinoma. TCRdb called the multiplex PCR reads again in MiXCR, with one record for every CDR3 protein. This repertoire shows more than 150,000 distinct CDR3 sequences, 50% to 75% found once; its top ten account for around 74%. Source material: peripheral blood. The receptors shown here come from a man between 35 and 55 years old with primary liver carcinoma and hepatitis B virus infection. The CDR3 runs from the conserved cysteine through the conserved F or W. Fields, in order: CDR3 protein, CDR3 DNA, D gene, J gene, clone size, V gene. The D gene is left open where the match is weak. Clone size is not always given. Where it is, it says once, few, many or a class for expanded clones.

CASSEPTGETDTQYF,TGTGCCAGCAGTGAACCGACAGGAGAAACAGATACGCAGTATTTT,NA,TRBJ2-3,few,TRBV6-1
CASSHPTGTTYTGELFF,TGCGCCAGCAGCCACCCTACCGGGACAACATACACCGGGGAGCTGTTTTTT,NA,TRBJ2-2,few,TRBV4-1
CASRRQPSGRNTEAFF,TGTGCCAGCAGGAGACAGCCCTCAGGGCGGAACACTGAAGCTTTCTTT,NA,TRBJ1-1,NA,TRBV6-1
CASSFSGGETQYF,TGTGCCAGCAGCTTCTCGGGGGGGGAGACCCAGTACTTC,TRBD2,TRBJ2-5,NA,TRBV13
CASILDWYTDTQYF,TGTGCCAGCATCTTGGACTGGTACACAGATACGCAGTATTTT,NA,TRBJ2-3,NA,TRBV6-1
CASSPRLAATYEQYF,TGTGCCAGCAGCCCCCGACTAGCAGCGACCTACGAGCAGTACTTC,TRBD2,TRBJ2-7,many,TRBV11-2
CASSEGGNYGYTF,TGCGCCAGCAGTGAGGGCGGTAACTATGGCTACACCTTC,NA,TRBJ1-2,few,TRBV10-1
CSTVKLGQTSYEQYF,TGCAGCACTGTGAAACTAGGCCAAACCTCCTACGAGCAGTACTTC,NA,TRBJ2-7,NA,TRBV29-1
CASSPRDRASYEQYF,TGCGCCAGCAGCCCACGGGACCGCGCATCCTACGAGCAGTACTTC,NA,TRBJ2-7,few,TRBV4-1
CARSYPGGRGNQPQHF,TGTGCCCGCAGTTACCCAGGGGGCCGGGGCAATCAGCCCCAGCATTTT,TRBD1,TRBJ1-5,NA,TRBV12-3/TRBV12-4
CVSSQLGTSGSYEQFF,TGTGTCAGCAGTCAACTCGGGACTAGCGGGAGCTATGAGCAGTTCTTC,TRBD2,TRBJ2-1,NA,TRBV12-3/TRBV12-4
CASSFSHRAGEYNEQFF,TGTGCCAGCAGTTTCTCTCATCGAGCGGGAGAGTACAATGAGCAGTTCTTC,TRBD2,TRBJ2-1,once,TRBV28
CASSYLNGGYTF,TGTGCCAGCAGTTATTTAAACGGTGGCTACACCTTC,NA,TRBJ1-2,NA,TRBV6-5
CSVERQQETQYF,TGCAGCGTTGAAAGGCAGCAAGAGACCCAGTACTTC,NA,TRBJ2-5,many,TRBV29-1
CASSFRGRNPYEQYF,TGTGCCAGCAGCTTTCGCGGGAGGAACCCCTACGAGCAGTACTTC,TRBD2,TRBJ2-7,many,TRBV11-2
CASSLAGGGNEQFF,TGCGCCAGCAGTCTAGCGGGAGGAGGCAATGAGCAGTTCTTC,TRBD2,TRBJ2-1,NA,TRBV4-1
CASSRVGASNIQYF,TGTGCCAGCAGCCGTGTTGGGGCTAGTAACATTCAGTACTTC,NA,TRBJ2-4,many,TRBV11-2
CASSPRGLESLLGELFF,TGTGCCAGCAGCCCAAGGGGACTAGAGTCCCTTTTGGGGGAGCTGTTTTTT,TRBD2,TRBJ2-2,NA,TRBV5-5
CASSSRLAGGLTDTQYF,TGTGCCAGCAGCTCGCGACTAGCGGGAGGCCTAACAGATACGCAGTATTTT,TRBD2,TRBJ2-3,many,TRBV11-2
CASSLWIRGLAIGELFF,TGTGCCAGCAGCTTATGGATCAGGGGACTAGCAATCGGGGAGCTGTTTTTT,TRBD2,TRBJ2-2,NA,TRBV7-9
CAISLLAGLETDTQYF,TGTGCCATCAGCCTTTTAGCGGGATTGGAGACAGATACGCAGTATTTT,TRBD2,TRBJ2-3,NA,TRBV5-5
CASRAGDRSGANVLTF,TGTGCCAGCAGGGCAGGGGACAGATCCGGGGCCAACGTCCTGACTTTC,TRBD1,TRBJ2-6,many,TRBV6-5
CASSSPGLGYEQYF,TGTGCCAGCAGTAGCCCGGGACTTGGCTACGAGCAGTACTTC,NA,TRBJ2-7,NA,TRBV6-5
CSFRQGADEQFF,TGCAGCTTCCGACAGGGGGCCGATGAGCAGTTCTTC,TRBD1,TRBJ2-1,NA,TRBV29-1
CASSLLYEQFF,TGTGCCAGCAGCTTGTTGTATGAGCAATTCTTC,NA,TRBJ2-1,NA,TRBV5-5
CASSSLKSGNQPQYF,TGTGCCAGCAGTTCCCTTAAAAGTGGAAATCAGCCCCAGTATTTT,NA,TRBJ2-3,NA,TRBV12-3/TRBV12-4
CSGYNRVYGYTF,TGCAGCGGGTACAACAGAGTCTATGGCTACACCTTC,NA,TRBJ1-2,NA,TRBV29-1
CTSSGLAGAFAHYF,TGTACCAGCTCGGGACTAGCGGGGGCTTTCGCGCACTATTTT,TRBD2,TRBJ2-3,NA,TRBV6-5
CASSFWTRDKSYEQYF,TGTGCCAGCAGCTTCTGGACCCGGGACAAGTCCTACGAGCAGTACTTC,NA,TRBJ2-7,NA,TRBV7-9
CASSFLADNEQSF,TGTGCCAGCAGTTTCCTAGCCGACAATGAGCAGTCCTTC,NA,TRBJ2-1,once,TRBV12-3/TRBV12-4
CASTVSGANVLSF,TGTGCCAGCACCGTCTCTGGGGCCAACGTCCTGAGTTTC,NA,TRBJ2-6,once,TRBV7-2
CASSWRLAGGPNEQFF,TGTGCCAGCAGCTGGAGACTAGCGGGAGGGCCGAATGAGCAGTTCTTC,TRBD2,TRBJ2-1,NA,TRBV13
CASSQDPGTGYVDTEAFF,TGCGCCAGCAGCCAAGACCCCGGGACAGGGTATGTGGACACTGAAGCTTTCTTT,TRBD1,TRBJ1-1,NA,TRBV4-1
CASSYTTAYEQYF,TGTGCCAGCAGTTACACGACTGCCTACGAGCAGTACTTC,NA,TRBJ2-7,few,TRBV6-6
CSTYRLPGTEAFF,TGCAGCACGTACAGGCTACCGGGGACTGAAGCTTTCTTT,NA,TRBJ1-1,NA,TRBV29-1
CASSRSSGGLPRYEQYF,TGTGCCAGCAGCCGTTCATCCGGCGGACTCCCACGGTACGAGCAGTACTTC,NA,TRBJ2-7,NA,TRBV6-5
CASSDEENTEAFF,TGCGCCAGCAGTGACGAAGAGAACACTGAAGCTTTCTTT,NA,TRBJ1-1,NA,TRBV10-1
CASSGGLAGFQETQYF,TGTGCCAGCAGCGGGGGACTAGCGGGTTTCCAAGAGACCCAGTACTTC,TRBD2,TRBJ2-5,NA,TRBV5-6
CASSPSGLYSNQPQHF,TGTGCCAGCAGCCCTAGTGGGTTATATAGCAATCAGCCCCAGCATTTT,NA,TRBJ1-5,few,TRBV6-5
CVSSSYMGLNTEAFF,TGTGTCAGCAGTTCGTACATGGGTCTGAACACTGAAGCTTTCTTT,NA,TRBJ1-1,NA,TRBV6-5
CASSDPGTADTEYF,TGTGCCAGCAGTGATCCCGGGACAGCAGATACGGAGTATTTT,TRBD1,TRBJ2-3,NA,TRBV6-1
CASSDLDLLSNEQFF,TGCGCCAGCAGTGATTTGGACTTGCTCAGCAATGAGCAGTTCTTC,NA,TRBJ2-1,few,TRBV10-1
CSVVATSGSSYEQYF,TGCAGCGTTGTAGCGACTAGTGGGAGCTCCTACGAACAGTACTTC,NA,TRBJ2-7,NA,TRBV29-1